Presented here are 31 T cell receptor beta chains from one specimen sequenced in a study of T cells after yellow fever vaccination. MiXCR, run by TCRdb on the 5' RACE reads, gives a single entry per CDR3 protein. This table has some 200,000 distinct CDR3 sequences, approximately 3.3% appearing once. The specimen was CD4+ T cells sorted from PBMCs, collected 10 days after the yellow fever booster vaccination. All receptors derive from a young man who received the YFV17D yellow fever vaccine.

This clonotype has a handful of counts. The chain links TRBV20-1 to TRBJ2-2; TRBD1 might be the D (6 bases). Germline CDR1 reads DFQATT; CDR2 reads SNEGSKA (reference sequence). The CDR3 runs 13 residues. Trimming removed 6 bases at V and 7 bases at J, with 15 bases between. The DNA for the CDR3 is TGCAGTGCGCCCGCGGCAGGGGTCGGGGAGCTGTTTTTT. Protein product: CSAPAAGVGELFF.

This clonotype was counted ten times or more. This chain uses TRBV6-1 with TRBJ2-2, with 7 bases matching TRBD2. The CDR3 consists of 14 residues. V was pared by 6 bases and J by 0 bases, with 1 base of the junction left unmatched. The germline CDR1 and CDR2 sequences are MNHNS and SASEGT. DNA of the CDR3: TGTGCCAGCAGGGGGGGGGCGAACACCGGGGAGCTGTTTTTT. Translated: CASRGGANTGELFF.

This clonotype has a count of ten or more. This chain uses TRBV5-1 with TRBJ2-7; TRBD2 is a possible D gene (6 bases). This CDR3 has 18 residues. Germline loops: CDR1 SGHRS, CDR2 YFSETQ. V was cut by 5 bases and J by 0 bases, with 24 bases left in between. The CDR3 reads CASSWGDGILGSSYEQYF. In DNA, the CDR3 is TGCGCCAGCAGTTGGGGGGACGGGATACTAGGGAGCTCCTACGAGCAGTACTTC.

This clonotype occurred many times. This chain links TRBV5-1 with TRBJ2-2; D may be TRBD2 (5 bases). The CDR3 is made up of 16 amino acids. Trimming removed 4 bases from V and 3 bases from J, with 16 bases in between. Looked up from germline, CDR1 is SGHRS and CDR2 is YFSETQ. The CDR3 loop reads CASSPSLGDYTGELFF. The CDR3 DNA reads as TGCGCCAGCAGCCCCTCCTTGGGAGACTACACCGGGGAGCTGTTTTTT.

This clonotype was found many times. The CDR3 DNA is TGCGCCAGCAGCTTGCTCCCGGCGGACAGTCGCACAGATACGCAGTATTTT. It specifies CASSLLPADSRTDTQYF. This rearrangement joins TRBV5-1 to TRBJ2-3; the D gene is possibly TRBD1 (6 bases). This CDR3 is built from 17 residues. Trimming left V 1 base short and J 1 base short, with 16 bases between. Germline V gene data show CDR1 as SGHRS and CDR2 as YFSETQ.

The rearrangement joins TRBV7-2 to TRBJ2-4, with 9 bases identical to TRBD1. Per the germline V gene, CDR1 is SGHTA and CDR2 is FQGNSA. V trimming: 5 bases; J trimming: 7 bases; junction bases outside the gene matches: 9. The CDR3 spans 15 residues. DNA of the CDR3: TGTGCCAGCAGCCAGGACAGGGGTCTCGGCAACATTCAGTACTTC. Amino acids: CASSQDRGLGNIQYF.

This clonotype was picked up many times. The rearrangement uses TRBV7-2 and TRBJ2-2; D unresolved. The length of the CDR3 is 15 residues. Trimming removed 3 bases from V and 2 bases from J, with 10 bases in between. Germline values: CDR1 SGHTA, CDR2 FQGNSA. CDR3 region: CASSLRTANTGELFF. DNA for the CDR3: TGTGCCAGCAGCTTGCGGACCGCTAACACCGGGGAGCTGTTTTTT.

This clonotype was seen a handful of times. The chain is built from TRBV7-9 and TRBJ1-1; D is undetermined. CDR1 SEHNR and CDR2 FQNEAQ come from the germline V gene (reference sequence). The CDR3 runs to 13 residues. The V gene lost 8 bases and the J gene lost 0 bases, with 10 bases spanning the gap. CDR3 nucleotide sequence: TGTGCCAGCGCCACTAATATGAACACTGAAGCTTTCTTT. Translated: CASATNMNTEAFF.

This clonotype was counted ten times or more. The chain has TRBV5-1 and TRBJ2-1; D perhaps matches TRBD1 (6 bases). CDR3 length equals 13 residues. V lost 4 bases and J lost 5, with 10 bases in between. In germline, CDR1 is SGHRS, CDR2 YFSETQ. Written as DNA, the CDR3 is TGCGCCAGCAGCCGACAGGATGACAATGAGCAGTTCTTC. As protein: CASSRQDDNEQFF.

This clonotype was detected many times. The chain recombines TRBV5-6 with TRBJ2-2; D perhaps matches TRBD2 (5 bases). This CDR3 is 12 amino acids long. The ends were cut back, 2 bases at V and 8 bases at J, with 7 bases in the middle. Germline V gene lookup returns CDR1 SGHDT and CDR2 YYEEEE. CDR3 loop: CASSFGGGELFF. CDR3 in DNA: TGTGCCAGCAGCTTTGGCGGGGGGGAGCTGTTTTTT. The entire variable domain, with the rest obtained from reference TRBV5-6 and TRBJ2-2, is as follows: DAGVTQSPTHLIKTRGQQVTLRCSPKSGHDTVSWYQQALGQGPQFIFQYYEEEERQRGNFPDRFSGHQFPNYSSELNVNALLLGDSALYLCASSFGGGELFFGEGSRLTVL.

At least ten counts were recorded for this clonotype. The chain links TRBV7-3 to TRBJ1-6, with unresolved D. With 6 bases removed from V and 7 bases from J, the gap between germline ends came to 16 bases. The V gene's germline CDR1 is SGHTA and CDR2 FQGTGA. CDR3 length equals 15 residues. The CDR3 DNA is TGTGCCAGCAGTCCTGGGCTATCCCAGAATTCACCCCTCCACTTT. Amino acid sequence: CASSPGLSQNSPLHF.

The chain links TRBV20-1 to TRBJ1-1; D is unclear. This CDR3 contains 14 residues. The germline V and J ends were trimmed by 6 bases and 1 base, with 15 bases remaining between them. Germline values: CDR1 DFQATT, CDR2 SNEGSKA (reference sequence). CDR3 sequence: CSAPPGTRNTEAFF. The DNA for the CDR3 is TGCAGTGCGCCCCCAGGAACGCGGAACACTGAAGCTTTCTTT.

The chain uses TRBV20-1 and TRBJ2-7; 9 nucleotides agree with TRBD2. The V segment lost 1 base and the J segment 7 bases; nucleotides outside the gene matches: 8. CDR1 DFQATT and CDR2 SNEGSKA come from the germline V gene (reference sequence). The CDR3 has 14 amino acids. CDR3 in DNA: TGCAGTGCTAGAGCGAGCGGGGGGTTTAGGGAGCAGTACGTC. It specifies CSARASGGFREQYV.

This clonotype has a count of ten or more. V usage is TRBV7-2 and J usage is TRBJ2-1, with no clear D. V was pared by 1 base and J by 5 bases, with 15 bases between. This CDR3 has 16 residues. Germline CDR1 and CDR2: SGHTA and FQGNSA. This CDR3 is CASSLDATSYNNEQFF. The CDR3 DNA sequence: TGTGCCAGCAGCTTAGATGCTACCTCCTACAACAATGAGCAGTTCTTC.

This clonotype has a handful of counts. The chain has TRBV20-1 and TRBJ2-3; D not certain. Germline V lookup: CDR1 DFQATT, CDR2 SNEGSKA (reference sequence). The CDR3 is 14 amino acids. The germline V and J ends were trimmed by 1 base and 0 bases, with 8 bases remaining between them. The CDR3, as DNA: TGCAGTGCTAGAGCTGCGTATAGCACAGATACGCAGTATTTT. Its protein is CSARAAYSTDTQYF.

In this sample, this clonotype turned up a few times. The chain is built from TRBV5-1 and TRBJ2-2; tentatively, D is TRBD1 (5 bases). Germline V gene lookup returns CDR1 SGHRS and CDR2 YFSETQ. The V gene lost 2 bases and the J gene lost 1 base, with 12 bases spanning the gap. The CDR3 sequence is 16 residues long. CDR3 amino acids: CASSFFSGQNTGELFF. In nucleotides, the CDR3 is TGCGCCAGCAGCTTCTTCTCAGGGCAGAACACCGGGGAGCTGTTTTTT.

This clonotype was observed a few times. V gene TRBV20-1 combines with J gene TRBJ2-5; TRBD2 agrees at 11 bases. CDR1 is DFQATT, CDR2 SNEGSKA, per germline (reference sequence). The trim removed 1 base at V and 5 bases at J, leaving 9 bases unmatched. The CDR3 loop spans 16 amino acids. The DNA of the CDR3 is TGCAGTGCTAGAGGTCTAGCGGGGGGCCGTCGGGAGACCCAGTACTTC. Translated, it gives CSARGLAGGRRETQYF.

This clonotype was seen many times. CDR3 residues: CASSISAGGRSSYEQYF. CDR3 DNA sequence: TGTGCCAGTAGTATATCAGCGGGGGGACGAAGCTCCTACGAGCAGTACTTC. The chain uses TRBV19 and TRBJ2-7; 9 bases map to TRBD2. Germline loops: CDR1 LNHDA, CDR2 SQIVND (reference sequence). Trimming at V came to 2 bases and at J to 0 bases, leaving 8 bases not matched to a gene. The CDR3 has 17 amino acids.

Only a few counts were recorded for this clonotype. The chain employs TRBV5-1 and TRBJ1-6; 7 bases line up with TRBD1. V lost 0 bases and J lost 5; bases outside the gene matches: 8. The germline V gene has CDR1 SGHRS and CDR2 YFSETQ. The CDR3 sequence is 17 residues long. The DNA for the CDR3 is TGCGCCAGCAGCTTGGGCGGACAGGCTAAGAATAATTCACCCCTCCACTTT. It codes for CASSLGGQAKNNSPLHF.

This clonotype was counted many times. The chain couples TRBV7-2 to TRBJ1-5; 8 bases are shared with TRBD1. Germline assignment: CDR1 SGHTA and CDR2 FQGNSA. V dropped 0 bases and J dropped 3; count of bases not matched to a gene: 4. The CDR3 loop spans 16 amino acids. The CDR3 DNA is TGTGCCAGCAGCTTAGCGGCAGGGGGCAACAATCAGCCCCAGCATTTT. This codes for CASSLAAGGNNQPQHF.

At least ten counts were recorded for this clonotype. The V gene is TRBV7-9, the J gene TRBJ2-7; 9 bases line up with TRBD1. V lost 3 bases and J lost 3; bases outside the gene matches: 3. Looked up from germline, CDR1 is SEHNR and CDR2 is FQNEAQ (reference sequence). This CDR3 has 14 residues. The CDR3 DNA is TGTGCCAGCAGCTTGGGACAGGGTTTCTACGAGCAGTACTTC. It is translated as CASSLGQGFYEQYF.

The table lists this clonotype with a few counts. The rearrangement links TRBV2 to TRBJ2-1; D might be TRBD1 or TRBD2, each matching 5 bases. The V end lost 6 bases, the J end lost 7 bases, and 16 bases lay between the germline ends. The germline CDR1 and CDR2 sequences are SNHLY and FYNNEI. This CDR3 is built from 14 residues. This chain's CDR3 is CASRSGRGWNEQFF. The CDR3 DNA reads TGTGCCAGCAGATCGGGACGGGGTTGGAATGAGCAGTTCTTC.

This clonotype was picked up a small number of times. The rearrangement joins TRBV7-2 to TRBJ2-1, with a possible D match to TRBD2 (5 bases). Germline assignment: CDR1 SGHTA and CDR2 FQGNSA. V lost 1 base and J lost 8, with 12 bases in between. This CDR3 is 14 amino acids long. This chain's CDR3 is CASSLGLGVHEQFF. In nucleotides, the CDR3 is TGTGCCAGCAGCTTAGGCCTCGGGGTCCATGAGCAGTTCTTC.

This clonotype was observed at least ten times. V is TRBV6-6 and J is TRBJ1-6; D gene uncertain. The V gene's germline CDR1 is MNHNY and CDR2 SVGAGI (reference sequence). The CDR3 loop spans 15 amino acids. The V gene lost 0 bases and the J gene lost 10 bases, with 13 bases spanning the gap. The CDR3 DNA sequence: TGTGCCAGCAGTTACTCGGAGTTAGATAGGTCACCCCTCCACTTT. Amino acid sequence: CASSYSELDRSPLHF.

The sample holds many counts of this clonotype. The V and J genes are TRBV7-2 and TRBJ1-5, with D hard to call. The V and J ends lost 3 bases and 4 bases respectively, with 10 bases between them. Germline CDR1 SGHTA, CDR2 FQGNSA. The CDR3 has 14 residues. The CDR3 coding sequence is TGTGCCAGCAGCTTCATGGGCTCGAATCAGCCCCAGCATTTT. It encodes CASSFMGSNQPQHF.

In its sample, this clonotype was seen a few times. The gene calls are TRBV4-2 and TRBJ2-7, with 7 bases that match TRBD2. The CDR3 covers 16 residues. Unmatched junction bases numbered 10, after V lost 3 bases and J lost 2 bases. CDR1 and CDR2 from the germline V gene are LGHNA and YNFKEQ. CDR3 nucleotide sequence: TGTGCCAGCAGCCATGTCGGCGGGGGTACAACCTACGAGCAGTACTTC. Its translation is CASSHVGGGTTYEQYF.

This clonotype came up many times. This chain links TRBV3-1 with TRBJ1-1; no reliable D call. The CDR3 is 11 amino acids. Trimming left V 2 bases short and J 3 bases short, with 1 base between. In germline, CDR1 is LGHDT, CDR2 YNNKEL (reference sequence). The CDR3 bases are TGTGCCAGCAGCCAATACACTGAAGCTTTCTTT. The encoded protein is CASSQYTEAFF.

This clonotype was seen many times. The chain is built from TRBV7-2 and TRBJ2-5, with TRBD2 matching over 10 bases. The CDR3 is 15 residues long. CDR1 and CDR2 (germline): SGHTA, FQGNSA. The V and J ends lost 3 bases and 4 bases, in that order; junction bases with no gene match: 5. Here the CDR3 DNA reads TGTGCCAGCAGCTTTCAGCGGGGGGGGACAGAGACCCAGTACTTC. Amino acid sequence: CASSFQRGGTETQYF.

In this sample, this clonotype turned up many times. The chain has TRBV20-1 and TRBJ1-5; D gene unclear. Germline CDR1 and CDR2: DFQATT and SNEGSKA (reference sequence). This CDR3 is built from 12 residues. V lost 3 bases and J 5 bases, leaving 8 bases between the germline ends. The CDR3 region has the DNA TGCAGTGCTAGTAGGATTGATCAGCCCCAGCATTTT. Its translation is CSASRIDQPQHF.

This clonotype has at least ten counts. The CDR3 DNA follows: TGCAGCGTTAGGCAGGGATCGACGGACACTGAAGCTTTCTTT. This gives the protein CSVRQGSTDTEAFF. The rearrangement links TRBV29-1 to TRBJ1-1, with a possible D match to TRBD1 (5 bases). Per germline, CDR1 SQVTM and CDR2 ANQGSEA. V was shortened by 5 bases and J by 3 bases, with 16 bases between the two germline ends. The CDR3 is made up of 14 amino acids.

This clonotype was observed at least ten times. J is TRBJ1-3 and V is TRBV20-1, with D tentatively TRBD1 (6 bases). The CDR3 consists of 14 residues. Trimming cost V 6 bases and J 0 bases, with 12 bases left between them. From germline, CDR1 is DFQATT and CDR2 SNEGSKA (reference sequence). The CDR3 nucleotides read TGCAGTGCCGGGGGACATCTCTCTGGAAACACCATATATTTT. Translation gives CSAGGHLSGNTIYF.